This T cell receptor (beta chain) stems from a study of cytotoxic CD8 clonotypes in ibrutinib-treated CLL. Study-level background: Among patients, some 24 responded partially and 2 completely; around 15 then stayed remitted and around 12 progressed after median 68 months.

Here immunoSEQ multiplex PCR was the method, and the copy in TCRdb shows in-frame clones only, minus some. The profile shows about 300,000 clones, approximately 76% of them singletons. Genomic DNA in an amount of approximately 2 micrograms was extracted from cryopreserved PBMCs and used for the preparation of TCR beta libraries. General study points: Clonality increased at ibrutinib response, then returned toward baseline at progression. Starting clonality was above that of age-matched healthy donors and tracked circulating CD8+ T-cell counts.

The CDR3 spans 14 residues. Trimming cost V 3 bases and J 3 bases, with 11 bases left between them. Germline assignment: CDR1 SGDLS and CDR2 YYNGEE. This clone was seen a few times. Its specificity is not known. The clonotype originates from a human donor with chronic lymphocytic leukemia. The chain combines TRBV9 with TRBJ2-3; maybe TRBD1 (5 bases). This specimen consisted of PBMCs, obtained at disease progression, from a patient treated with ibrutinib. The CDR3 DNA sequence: TGTGCCAGCAGCGCTAGACCAGGGACAGATACGCAGTATTTT. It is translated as CASSARPGTDTQYF. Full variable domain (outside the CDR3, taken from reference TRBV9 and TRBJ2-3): DSGVTQTPKHLITATGQRVTLRCSPRSGDLSVYWYQQSLDQGLQFLIQYYNGEERAKGNILERFSAQQFPDLHSELNLSSLELGDSALYFCASSARPGTDTQYFGPGTRLTVL.